Included here is one TCR beta chain sequence, with context. The target antigen is unknown. This sample is drawn from a study of OX40 agonist ivuxolimab in advanced cancers. V dropped 6 bases and J dropped 8 bases, with 20 bases sitting between them. Germline assignment: CDR1 WNHNN and CDR2 SYGVQD (reference sequence). The CDR3 sequence is 15 residues long. Generated by immunoSEQ multiplex PCR, the TCRdb table keeps only in-frame clones and is missing some. Of over 60,000 clones in the sample, roughly 85% are singletons; the top ten hold 4%. The sampling schedule covered blood at baseline, cycle 4 day 1, and cycle 7 day 1. Whole-study results and caveats: Some nonresponders additionally presented with little normalized T-cell clonal expansion.

The sequences come from CD4+ or CD8+ T cells sorted from blood, collected in a trial of the OX40 agonist ivuxolimab. The rearrangement uses TRBV10-1 and TRBJ2-1; perhaps TRBD2 as D (6 bases). This TCR derives from an adult with an advanced solid tumor such as melanoma, head and neck, liver or kidney cancer. CDR3 bases: TGCGCCAGCAGAAGGGACTTCGCTTTAGGGGATGAGCAGTTCTTC. Protein product: CASRRDFALGDEQFF.